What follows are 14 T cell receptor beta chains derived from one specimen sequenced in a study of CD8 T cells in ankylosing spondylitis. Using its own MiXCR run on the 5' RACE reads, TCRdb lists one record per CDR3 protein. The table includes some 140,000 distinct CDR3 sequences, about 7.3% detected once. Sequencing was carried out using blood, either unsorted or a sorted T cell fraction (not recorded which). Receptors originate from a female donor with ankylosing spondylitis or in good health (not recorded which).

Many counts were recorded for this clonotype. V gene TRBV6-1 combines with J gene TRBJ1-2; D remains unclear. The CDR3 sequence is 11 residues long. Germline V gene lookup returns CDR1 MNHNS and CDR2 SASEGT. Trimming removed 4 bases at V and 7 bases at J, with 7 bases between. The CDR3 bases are TGTGCCAGCAGTGTTACCAGTGGCTACACCTTC. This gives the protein CASSVTSGYTF.

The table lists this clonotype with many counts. CDR3 residues: CASKMGGQTDTQYF. CDR3 nucleotides: TGTGCCAGCAAAATGGGGGGTCAAACAGATACGCAGTATTTT. J is TRBJ2-3 and V is TRBV6-1, with D possibly matching TRBD2 (6 bases). The V and J ends lost 7 bases and 3 bases respectively, with 14 bases between them. Per the germline V gene, CDR1 is MNHNS and CDR2 is SASEGT. The CDR3 runs to 14 residues.

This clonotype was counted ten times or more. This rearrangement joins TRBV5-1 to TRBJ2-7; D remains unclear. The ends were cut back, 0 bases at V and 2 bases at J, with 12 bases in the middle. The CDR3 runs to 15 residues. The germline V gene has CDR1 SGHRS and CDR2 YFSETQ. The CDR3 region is CASSLAEAGTYEQYF. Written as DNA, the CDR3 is TGCGCCAGCAGCTTGGCCGAGGCCGGAACCTACGAGCAGTACTTC.

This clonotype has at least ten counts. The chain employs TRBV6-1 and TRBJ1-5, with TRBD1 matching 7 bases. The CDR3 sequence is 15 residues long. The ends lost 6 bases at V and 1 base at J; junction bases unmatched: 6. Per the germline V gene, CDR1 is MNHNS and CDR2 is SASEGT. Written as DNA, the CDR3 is TGTGCCAGCAGCCCCTACAGGGGAAGCAATCAGCCCCAGCATTTT. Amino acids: CASSPYRGSNQPQHF.

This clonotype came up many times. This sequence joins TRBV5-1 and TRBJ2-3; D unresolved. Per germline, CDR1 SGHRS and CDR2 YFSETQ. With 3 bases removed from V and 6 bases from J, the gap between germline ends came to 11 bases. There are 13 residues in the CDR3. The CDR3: CASSSYQRDTQYF. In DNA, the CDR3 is TGCGCCAGCAGCTCCTACCAGAGGGATACGCAGTATTTT.

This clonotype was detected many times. The CDR3 sequence: CASSHGTAYSGNTIYF. The CDR3 DNA reads as TGCGCCAGCAGCCATGGGACAGCTTACTCTGGAAACACCATATATTTT. The chain joins TRBV5-1 to TRBJ1-3; 7 bases match TRBD1. The germline gives CDR1 SGHRS, CDR2 YFSETQ. V lost 4 bases and J lost 0; bases outside the gene matches: 7. The CDR3 loop spans 16 amino acids.

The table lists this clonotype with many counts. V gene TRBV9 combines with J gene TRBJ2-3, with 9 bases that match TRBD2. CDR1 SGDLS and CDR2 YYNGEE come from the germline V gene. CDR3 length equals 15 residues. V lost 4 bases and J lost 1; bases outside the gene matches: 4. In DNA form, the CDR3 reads TGTGCCAGCAGCCCACGACTAGCGGGCACAGATACGCAGTATTTT. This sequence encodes CASSPRLAGTDTQYF.

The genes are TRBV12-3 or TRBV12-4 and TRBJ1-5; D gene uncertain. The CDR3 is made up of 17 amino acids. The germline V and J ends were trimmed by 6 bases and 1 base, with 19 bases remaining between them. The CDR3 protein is CASSAIPIGVSNQPQHF. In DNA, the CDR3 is TGTGCCAGCAGCGCAATCCCTATTGGGGTGAGCAATCAGCCCCAGCATTTT.

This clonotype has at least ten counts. As DNA, the CDR3 is TGTGCCAGCAGCACTCTCGGGACGTTGAACACTGAAGCTTTCTTT. Its translation is CASSTLGTLNTEAFF. The V gene is TRBV7-9, the J gene TRBJ1-1; perhaps TRBD1 as D (5 bases). Germline lookup yields CDR1 SEHNR and CDR2 FQNEAQ (reference sequence). This CDR3 contains 15 residues. V was shortened by 5 bases and J by 0 bases, with 13 bases between the two germline ends.

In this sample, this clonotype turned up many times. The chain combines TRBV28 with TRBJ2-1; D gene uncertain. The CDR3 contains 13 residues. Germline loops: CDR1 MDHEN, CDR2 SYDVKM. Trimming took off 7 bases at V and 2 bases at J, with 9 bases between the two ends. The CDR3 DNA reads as TGTGCCAGCACAGCGCTACCCTACAATGAGCAGTTCTTC. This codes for CASTALPYNEQFF.

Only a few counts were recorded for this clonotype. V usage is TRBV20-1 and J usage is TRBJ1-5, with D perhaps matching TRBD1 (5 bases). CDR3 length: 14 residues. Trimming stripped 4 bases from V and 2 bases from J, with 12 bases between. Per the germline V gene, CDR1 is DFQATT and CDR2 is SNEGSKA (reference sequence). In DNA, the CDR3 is TGCAGTGCTACCGGGGACGGAGGCAATCAGCCCCAGCATTTT. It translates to CSATGDGGNQPQHF.

CDR3 loop: CASSLNWANTEAFF. DNA for the CDR3: TGTGCCAGCAGCTTAAATTGGGCCAACACTGAAGCTTTCTTT. The V call is TRBV7-2, the J call TRBJ1-1; no clear D. Germline lookup yields CDR1 SGHTA and CDR2 FQGNSA. The CDR3 runs 14 residues. V was trimmed by 2 bases and J by 2 bases, leaving 9 bases between them.

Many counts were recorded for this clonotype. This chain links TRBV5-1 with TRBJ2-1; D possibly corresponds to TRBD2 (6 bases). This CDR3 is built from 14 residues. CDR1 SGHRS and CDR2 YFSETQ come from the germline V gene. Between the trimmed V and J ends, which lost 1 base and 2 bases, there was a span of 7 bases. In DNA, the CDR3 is TGCGCCAGCAGCTTGACTAGCACCTACAATGAGCAGTTCTTC. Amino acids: CASSLTSTYNEQFF.

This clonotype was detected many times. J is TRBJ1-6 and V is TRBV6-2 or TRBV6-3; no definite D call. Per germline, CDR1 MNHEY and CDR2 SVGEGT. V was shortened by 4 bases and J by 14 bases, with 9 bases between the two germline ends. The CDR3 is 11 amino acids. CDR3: CASSSAFTLHF. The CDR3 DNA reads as TGTGCCAGCAGTTCAGCCTTCACCCTCCACTTT.